Listed here are 27 T cell receptor beta chains from one sample, sequenced in a study of blood T cell repertoires in COVID-19. The data were produced by immunoSEQ multiplex PCR, yet TCRdb's version contains in-frame clones alone and is incomplete. The table lists about 50,000 clones, over 80% of them singletons. Source material: peripheral blood. The source of these receptors is a man in his 70s with active COVID-19.

As DNA, the CDR3 is TGTGCCAGCAGCGGTGACTTGGCAGTACGGACGGGAGAGCAGTACTTC. The encoded protein is CASSGDLAVRTGEQYF. This chain uses TRBV7-9 with TRBJ2-7; possibly TRBD2 for D (5 bases). The V gene's germline CDR1 is SEHNR and CDR2 FQNEAQ (reference sequence). Trimming took 5 bases from V and 7 from J, leaving 24 bases between them. The CDR3 loop spans 16 amino acids.

This chain uses TRBV19 with TRBJ2-5; TRBD2 agrees at 14 bases. The CDR3 is 16 residues long. CDR1 and CDR2 (germline): LNHDA, SQIVND (reference sequence). J was trimmed by 5 bases and V by 4 bases; bases with no gene match: 6. CDR3 DNA: TGTGCCAGTAGTACCGGACTAGCGGGGGGTCGGGAGACCCAGTACTTC. Its protein product is CASSTGLAGGRETQYF.

This clone has a single count. The gene calls are TRBV2 and TRBJ2-1, with 10 bases fitting TRBD2. The CDR3 sequence is 15 residues long. Unmatched junction bases numbered 6, after V lost 4 bases and J lost 6 bases. Per germline, CDR1 SNHLY and CDR2 FYNNEI. CDR3 loop: CASSGPAGGPNEQFF. The DNA of the CDR3 is TGTGCCAGCAGTGGCCCAGCGGGGGGGCCCAATGAGCAGTTCTTC.

The chain combines TRBV6-4 with TRBJ2-7; D is ambiguous. This CDR3 has 12 residues. CDR1 and CDR2 from the germline V gene are MRHNA and SNTAGT. Trimming took off 2 bases at V and 5 bases at J, with 7 bases between the two ends. Here the CDR3 reads CASSDPPDEQYF. Here the CDR3 DNA reads TGTGCCAGCAGTGACCCCCCGGACGAGCAGTACTTC.

V is TRBV7-6 and J is TRBJ2-1, with 9 bases that match TRBD2. The V gene's germline CDR1 is SGHVS and CDR2 FNYEAQ. The CDR3 covers 16 residues. The V gene end was trimmed by 2 bases and the J gene end by 3 bases; junction bases not matched to a gene: 5. This CDR3 reads CASSLISAGGYNEQFF. The CDR3 bases are TGTGCCAGCAGCTTAATATCAGCGGGGGGCTACAATGAGCAGTTCTTC. The whole variable domain, filled in from reference TRBV7-6 and TRBJ2-1, reads GAGVSQSPRYKVTKRGQDVALRCDPISGHVSLYWYRQALGQGPEFLTYFNYEAQQDKSGLPNDRFSAERPEGSISTLTIQRTEQRDSAMYRCASSLISAGGYNEQFFGPGTRLTVL.

This clone was counted only a few times. The rearrangement links TRBV4-1 to TRBJ2-7; TRBD1 aligns across 9 bases. The germline V gene has CDR1 MGHRA and CDR2 YSYEKL. The junction had 8 bases not matched to a gene; V was cut back by 0 bases and J by 5 bases. This CDR3 is 16 amino acids long. The DNA of the CDR3 is TGCGCCAGCAGCCAAGACCCCGGGACAGGGTCCCACGAGCAGTACTTC. Amino acid sequence: CASSQDPGTGSHEQYF.

This clone was detected once. The chain has TRBV7-8 and TRBJ1-1; D not resolved. This CDR3 is built from 15 residues. Germline loops: CDR1 SGHVS, CDR2 FQNEAQ. The V end lost 5 bases, the J end lost 5 bases, and 18 bases lay between the germline ends. The CDR3 is CASSGSTAWGTEAFF. CDR3 in DNA: TGTGCCAGCAGCGGGAGCACCGCTTGGGGAACTGAAGCTTTCTTT. The variable domain in full, with the rest retrieved from reference TRBV7-8 and TRBJ1-1, is GAGVSQSPRYKVAKRGQDVALRCDPISGHVSLFWYQQALGQGPEFLTYFQNEAQLDKSGLPSDRFFAERPEGSVSTLKIQRTQQEDSAVYLCASSGSTAWGTEAFFGQGTRLTVV.

The chain carries TRBV6-5 and TRBJ2-3; 8 positions match TRBD1. CDR3 length: 15 residues. V shed 9 bases, J shed 4 bases, and the junction held 12 bases outside the gene matches. Germline lookup yields CDR1 MNHEY and CDR2 SVGAGI. CDR3 DNA sequence: TGTGCCAGTAACGATCAGGGGGCAGTAGCAGATACGCAGTATTTT. Translating it yields CASNDQGAVADTQYF.

The rearrangement uses TRBV7-2 and TRBJ2-2, with D tentatively TRBD1 (5 bases). The CDR3 covers 13 residues. The V gene's germline CDR1 is SGHTA and CDR2 FQGNSA. V lost 6 bases to trimming and J lost 1 base, with 6 bases between them. CDR3 nucleotides: TGTGCCAGCAGAAGGGGGAACACCGGGGAGCTGTTTTTT. Translation gives CASRRGNTGELFF.

The rearrangement uses TRBV6-5 and TRBJ1-5; D not resolved. The V and J ends lost 8 bases and 0 bases respectively, with 14 bases between them. The germline gives CDR1 MNHEY, CDR2 SVGAGI. The CDR3 extends over 15 amino acids. CDR3 DNA sequence: TGTGCCAGCTCAATGCTCCGGGGTAGCAATCAGCCCCAGCATTTT. Protein: CASSMLRGSNQPQHF.

The chain has TRBV10-3 and TRBJ2-2; 10 bases fit TRBD2. Trimming cost V 7 bases and J 7 bases; bases outside gene matches: 12. The germline gives CDR1 ENHRY, CDR2 SYGVKD. The CDR3 is made up of 16 amino acids. The CDR3 DNA is TGTGCCATCAAAGGGACTAGCGCACGACAAGGCGGGGAGCTGTTTTTT. Encoded protein: CAIKGTSARQGGELFF.

The chain is built from TRBV6-2 or TRBV6-3 and TRBJ2-5, with a possible D match to TRBD1 (5 bases). The ends were cut back, 6 bases at V and 2 bases at J, with 10 bases in the middle. Germline V lookup: CDR1 MNHEY, CDR2 SVGEGT. The CDR3 has 13 residues. The CDR3 sequence is CASSRQRQETQYF. DNA for the CDR3: TGTGCCAGCAGCCGACAGCGACAAGAGACCCAGTACTTC.

The J gene is TRBJ1-4, the V gene TRBV2, with 7 bases matching TRBD1. The junction had 4 bases not matched to a gene; V was cut back by 5 bases and J by 10 bases. CDR3 length equals 12 residues. Germline CDR1 SNHLY, CDR2 FYNNEI. CDR3 amino acids: CASSTRDRKLFF. CDR3 DNA: TGTGCCAGCAGTACCCGGGACAGAAAACTGTTTTTT.

The sample holds a few counts of this clone. The genes are TRBV12-3 or TRBV12-4 and TRBJ1-1; D unresolved. The CDR3 spans 12 residues. V lost 6 bases and J 4 bases, leaving 9 bases between the germline ends. The CDR3 spells CASSRPLTEAFF. In DNA form, the CDR3 reads TGTGCCAGCAGCAGGCCCCTCACTGAAGCTTTCTTT.

CDR3 in amino acids: CASSEEMGGVDEQYF. The CDR3 bases are TGTGCCAGCAGTGAAGAGATGGGCGGGGTTGACGAGCAGTACTTC. The rearrangement uses TRBV6-1 and TRBJ2-7, with a tentative D call TRBD2 (6 bases). Germline CDR1 is MNHNS and CDR2 is SASEGT. Deletions cut 1 base from V and 5 bases from J, with 15 bases between. The CDR3 is made up of 15 amino acids.

J is TRBJ2-3 and V is TRBV6-2 or TRBV6-3; 9 bases align to TRBD2. Germline CDR1 MNHEY, CDR2 SVGEGT. The CDR3 has 14 residues. V gave up 5 bases and J gave up 8 bases; unmatched junction bases: 8. The CDR3 reads CASSTSGGRGTQYF. CDR3 nucleotides: TGTGCCAGCAGTACGAGCGGGGGGCGAGGTACGCAGTATTTT.

This chain connects TRBV7-8 to TRBJ2-1; 8 positions match TRBD2. The junction had 16 bases not matched to a gene; V was cut back by 5 bases and J by 7 bases. CDR1 and CDR2 (germline): SGHVS, FQNEAQ. This CDR3 region has 17 residues. This chain's CDR3 is CASSDSFWVASGNEQFF. The DNA of the CDR3 is TGTGCCAGCAGCGACTCCTTTTGGGTAGCTAGCGGGAATGAGCAGTTCTTC. Based on the CDR3 plus reference TRBV7-8 and TRBJ2-1, the full variable domain is GAGVSQSPRYKVAKRGQDVALRCDPISGHVSLFWYQQALGQGPEFLTYFQNEAQLDKSGLPSDRFFAERPEGSVSTLKIQRTQQEDSAVYLCASSDSFWVASGNEQFFGPGTRLTVL.

The V call is TRBV28, the J call TRBJ2-5, with 11 bases that match TRBD2. From germline, CDR1 is MDHEN and CDR2 SYDVKM. This CDR3 is 14 amino acids long. V lost 11 bases to trimming and J lost 1 base; unmatched junction nucleotides: 6. Written as DNA, the CDR3 is TGTGCCGTCGCAACTAGCGGGGGCCAAGAGACCCAGTACTTC. As protein: CAVATSGGQETQYF.

J is TRBJ1-1 and V is TRBV6-5, with D unresolved. CDR1 MNHEY and CDR2 SVGAGI come from the germline V gene. V shed 10 bases and J shed 4 bases, with 10 bases lying between them. The CDR3 totals 11 residues. The CDR3 sequence: CANKNLTEAFF. The CDR3 region has the DNA TGTGCCAACAAAAACCTCACTGAAGCTTTCTTT.

This clone was recorded once. The chain couples TRBV5-6 to TRBJ1-2, with 10 bases matching TRBD1. The germline V gene has CDR1 SGHDT and CDR2 YYEEEE. This CDR3 contains 14 residues. V shed 1 base and J 6 bases; nucleotides not matched to a gene: 3. The CDR3 DNA sequence: TGTGCCAGCAGCTTGCGGGACAGGGGCCATGGCTACACCTTC. This translates into CASSLRDRGHGYTF.

The gene calls are TRBV28 and TRBJ2-5, with D tentatively TRBD1 (7 bases). The germline V gene has CDR1 MDHEN and CDR2 SYDVKM. This CDR3 has 14 amino acids. V shed 5 bases and J shed 2 bases, with 12 bases lying between them. In DNA, the CDR3 is TGTGCCAGCAGTCCAGGGGGGCAGCAAGAGACCCAGTACTTC. It is translated as CASSPGGQQETQYF.

The chain employs TRBV30 and TRBJ1-6; D ambiguous. Germline CDR1 is GTSNPN and CDR2 is SVGIG (reference sequence). CDR3 size: 13 residues. V was shortened by 8 bases and J by 0 bases, with 8 bases between the two germline ends. CDR3 in DNA: TGTGCCGAACGGAGCTCCTATAATTCACCCCTCCACTTT. Translation: CAERSSYNSPLHF.

This chain links TRBV19 with TRBJ1-5, with 8 bases lining up with TRBD1. V shed 3 bases and J 5 bases; nucleotides not matched to a gene: 6. Germline assignment: CDR1 LNHDA and CDR2 SQIVND (reference sequence). The CDR3 length is 15 residues. CDR3 in DNA: TGTGCCAGTAGTATGGGCAGGGGGCCCGATCAGCCCCAGCATTTT. Translated, it gives CASSMGRGPDQPQHF.

V is TRBV5-8 and J is TRBJ1-2; 8 bases agree with TRBD1. With V trimmed by 0 bases and J by 5 bases, 3 bases remained unmatched. Germline V gives CDR1 SGHTS, CDR2 YDEGEE. The CDR3 is made up of 14 amino acids. The CDR3 reads CASSLGGTGYGYTF. Written as DNA, the CDR3 is TGTGCCAGCAGCTTGGGGGGGACAGGATATGGCTACACCTTC.

V is TRBV4-2 and J is TRBJ2-5, with D hard to call. V was shortened by 0 bases and J by 5 bases, with 13 bases between the two germline ends. CDR3 length: 15 amino acids. The germline CDR1 and CDR2 sequences are LGHNA and YNFKEQ. This CDR3 reads CASSQDHLGRETQYF. CDR3 nucleotides: TGTGCCAGCAGCCAAGATCATCTAGGCCGGGAGACCCAGTACTTC.

The V call is TRBV5-4, the J call TRBJ2-5; 9 bases line up with TRBD2. Trimming cost V 4 bases and J 2 bases; bases outside gene matches: 9. The CDR3 has 16 residues. The germline V gene has CDR1 SGHNT and CDR2 YYREEE (reference sequence). Written as DNA, the CDR3 is TGTGCCAGCAGCCACGCCCGCGGGGGGGGGCAAGAGACCCAGTACTTC. Translated: CASSHARGGGQETQYF.

V and J are TRBV9 and TRBJ1-6; D gene unclear. The CDR3 runs 14 residues. Germline V lookup: CDR1 SGDLS, CDR2 YYNGEE. V was cut by 0 bases and J by 10 bases, with 11 bases left in between. CDR3 sequence reads: CASSVADNLSPLHF. The CDR3 DNA is TGTGCCAGCAGCGTAGCTGATAACTTGTCACCCCTCCACTTT.